This T cell receptor (beta chain) was sequenced in a study of T cell responses to AZD1222 COVID-19 vaccine (dated by TCRdb to about 2021). The study in broad terms: Because spike-specific TCR depth and breadth did not differ between the two schedules, AZD1222 recipients who got a second dose at roughly 4 weeks were pooled with those who got a second dose at roughly 12 weeks. TCR sequencing was performed for 230 to 250 trial participants, of whom about 200 were given two doses of AZD1222 and approximately 25 were given two doses of MenACWY control vaccine. Enrollment into the trials was organized by age into subgroups of 18-55, 56-69 and 70-plus years, and those subgroups contained roughly 150, 30 and 60 TCR-sequenced participants, respectively. What the study reported, not specific to this receptor: Nearly half of unique spike-specific TCRs reportedly recognized epitopes outside regions mutated in the B.1.351 and B.1.1.7 variants. A significant rise in spike-specific TCR breadth and depth was observed after two AZD1222 doses relative to day 0 and relative to MenACWY recipients. The 56-69-year group was small, and its depth increase did not reach significance, likely because of low power. Participants were mostly white British and included more females than males, and it was suggested by the authors that clonal diversity may have been underestimated. CD4 TCRs associated with the vaccine covered the entire spike protein, and the dominant responses were in regions 160-218 and 743-854. No day 14 peak-response samples were available, so repertoires were characterized only after the peak T cell response. Only six AZD1222 recipients were SARS-CoV-2 seropositive at baseline, limiting conclusions about previously exposed vaccinees.

Taken with the paper, the label for time point translates to: baseline before first vaccination. The vaccinee samples were drawn from two UK trials, COV001 and COV002, one of which was a single-blind randomized controlled phase 2/3 trial testing AZD1222 (ChAdOx1 nCoV-19) in healthy adults. Trial participant PBMC samples were collected at day 0 and day 28 after the second dose for TCRbeta chain sequencing. From the cysteine through the phenylalanine, the CDR3 covers 16 amino acids. Only CDR3 DNA remains: 48 bases, in frame from the first base. Trimming removed 0 bases from V and 5 bases from J, leaving 11 bases between the germline ends. CDR1 and CDR2 are read off the germline V gene as MNHEY and SVGAGI. The CDR3 regions of human TCRbeta chains were analyzed by immunosequencing. Concerning the study's data processing: Repertoire TCRs were checked for matches against a reference library of SARS-CoV-2-specific TCRs that had been generated using the MIRA antigen-specificity platform. Breadth was defined as the fraction of unique TCRs that were SARS-CoV-2-associated, and depth was defined as the fraction of total T cells that were SARS-CoV-2-associated. Each spike-specific TCR was assigned to its reactive spike region and to a CD4 or CD8 class using the MIRA data. Log10-transformed breadth and depth values were compared by one-way ANOVA with Sidak's multiple comparisons tests. TCRdb provides this immuneACCESS table in a form limited to in-frame rearrangements. Some clones are lacking; in checked studies, under half of them reflect an unresolved V gene, and why the rest are absent is not known. V and J calls and clone size follow that table, whereas D and trimming were derived from the DNA. The sample contains over 45,000 clones, 70% to 90% of them found a single time. The ten top clones hold more than 12% of the sample.

On this clone: What this receptor recognizes is not known. No qualities accompany the bases; no much larger clone lies one base away.

The starting material was peripheral blood, obtained on day 0 of AZD1222 vaccination. In this chain, TRBV6-5 is recombined with TRBJ1-6; no confident D gene assignment can be made. This clonotype originated in an adult in good health. The CDR3 reads CASSYSLRGNNSPLHF. The bases read TGTGCCAGCAGTTACTCCCTCCGGGGTAATAATTCACCCCTCCACTTT.